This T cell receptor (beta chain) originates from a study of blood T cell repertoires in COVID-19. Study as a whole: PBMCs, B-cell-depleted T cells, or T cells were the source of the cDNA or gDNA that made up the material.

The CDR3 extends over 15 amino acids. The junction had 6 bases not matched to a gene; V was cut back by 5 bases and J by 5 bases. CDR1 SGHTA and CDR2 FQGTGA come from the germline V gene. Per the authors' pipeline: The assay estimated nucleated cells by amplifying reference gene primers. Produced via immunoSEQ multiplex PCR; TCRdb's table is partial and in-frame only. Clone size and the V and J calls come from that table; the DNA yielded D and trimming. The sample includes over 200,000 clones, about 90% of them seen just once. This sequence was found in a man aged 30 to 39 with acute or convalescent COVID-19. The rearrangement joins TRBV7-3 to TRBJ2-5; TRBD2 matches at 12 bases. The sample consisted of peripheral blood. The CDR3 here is CASSTTGLAGETQYF. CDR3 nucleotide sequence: TGTGCCAGCAGCACTACCGGACTAGCGGGGGAGACCCAGTACTTC.